These 8 T cell receptor beta chains were all obtained from the same sample, sequenced in a study of shared clonotypes between healthy human individuals. This table comes from immunoSEQ multiplex PCR, and its TCRdb copy is limited to in-frame clones, with some not included. The sample records roughly 1,500,000 clones, just under 99% being singletons. Sequenced input: naive CD4+ T cells sorted from blood. The sample's subset: CD45RA+ positively selected. The receptors were gathered from a man aged 30 to 39 in good health.

The V and J genes are TRBV4-1 and TRBJ2-1; D not certain. The CDR3 spans 11 residues. V gave up 3 bases and J gave up 7 bases, with 4 bases separating them. Germline V gives CDR1 MGHRA, CDR2 YSYEKL. CDR3 region: CASSHLNEQFF. Here the CDR3 DNA reads TGCGCCAGCAGCCACCTAAATGAGCAGTTCTTC.

The rearrangement joins TRBV10-2 to TRBJ2-7, with D perhaps TRBD2 (6 bases). The germline V gene encodes CDR1 WSHSY and CDR2 SAAADI. The ends were cut back, 4 bases at V and 3 bases at J, with 13 bases in the middle. This CDR3 comprises 14 residues. CDR3 DNA: TGCGCCAGCAGTGGCGGGACTCAGTTCTACGAGCAGTACTTC. It is translated as CASSGGTQFYEQYF.

The chain couples TRBV19 to TRBJ1-1; the D gene is possibly TRBD1 (6 bases). Germline V CDR1 and CDR2: LNHDA, SQIVND (reference sequence). The CDR3 is 12 amino acids. V was trimmed by 4 bases and J by 6 bases, leaving 9 bases between them. This CDR3 is CASSTRQAEAFF. The CDR3 region has the DNA TGTGCCAGTAGTACAAGACAGGCTGAAGCTTTCTTT.

This chain joins TRBV14 and TRBJ2-1; D gene unclear. The V gene's germline CDR1 is SGHDN and CDR2 FVKESK. This CDR3 region has 15 residues. V was pared by 0 bases and J by 7 bases, with 13 bases between. This CDR3 reads CASSQDPGPWNEQFF. The DNA of the CDR3 is TGTGCCAGCAGCCAAGACCCAGGCCCTTGGAATGAGCAGTTCTTC.

V is TRBV10-2 and J is TRBJ2-6; no firm D call. The ends were cut back, 9 bases at V and 0 bases at J, with 6 bases in the middle. The length of the CDR3 is 13 residues. From germline, CDR1 is WSHSY and CDR2 SAAADI. The CDR3 region has the DNA TGCGCCAGTCACAGCTCTGGGGCCAACGTCCTGACTTTC. Its translation: CASHSSGANVLTF.

The chain links TRBV5-1 to TRBJ1-3; the D gene is possibly TRBD1 (6 bases). V shed 1 base and J shed 2 bases, with 7 bases lying between them. The CDR3 runs to 14 residues. Germline assignment: CDR1 SGHRS and CDR2 YFSETQ. The CDR3 nucleotides read TGCGCCAGCAGCTTGTCAGGGGCTGGAAACACCATATATTTT. The encoded protein is CASSLSGAGNTIYF.

The chain joins TRBV11-3 to TRBJ2-3, with TRBD2 matching over 11 bases. The CDR3 loop spans 15 amino acids. Trimming took 5 bases from V and 1 from J; bases not matched to a gene: 2. Per germline, CDR1 SGHNT and CDR2 YENEEA. The DNA for the CDR3 is TGTGCCAGCAGCGCGGGACTAGCGGGCACAGATACGCAGTATTTT. Translation gives CASSAGLAGTDTQYF.

This sequence joins TRBV28 and TRBJ2-7; D ambiguous. V lost 8 bases, J lost 7 bases, and 6 bases lay in between. There are 9 residues in the CDR3. The V gene's germline CDR1 is MDHEN and CDR2 SYDVKM. The CDR3 region is CASLREQYF. As DNA, the CDR3 is TGTGCCAGCCTTCGGGAGCAGTACTTC.